These T cell receptor beta chains were read from a single sample in a study of blood T cell repertoires in COVID-19. The protocol was immunoSEQ multiplex PCR, while the TCRdb copy is restricted to in-frame clones and leaves out a portion. The sample lists 45,000 to 75,000 clones; 88% were seen once. Input material: peripheral blood. Receptor source: a man aged 60 to 69 with acute or convalescent COVID-19. Both conserved end residues are part of each CDR3. The D gene is left open where the match is weak. The size of a clone is reported for some rows only, either as once, few or many, or as a class for expanded clones.

d_call: .; clone_size: .; j_call: TRBJ1-1; v_call: TRBV30; cdr3_aa: CAWSAAGYDTEAFF; cdr3_nt: TGTGCCTGGAGCGCCGCAGGTTACGACACTGAAGCTTTCTTT
d_call: .; clone_size: .; j_call: TRBJ1-4; v_call: TRBV4-2; cdr3_aa: CASSQEGADEKLFF; cdr3_nt: TGTGCCAGCAGCCAAGAAGGAGCGGACGAAAAACTGTTTTTT
d_call: TRBD1; clone_size: .; j_call: TRBJ2-7; v_call: TRBV6-5; cdr3_aa: CASRVGDRASYEQYF; cdr3_nt: TGTGCCAGCAGGGTTGGGGACAGGGCCAGCTACGAGCAGTACTTC
d_call: TRBD1; clone_size: .; j_call: TRBJ1-6; v_call: TRBV5-1; cdr3_aa: CASSSATGGTGSPLHF; cdr3_nt: TGCGCCAGCAGCTCTGCCACAGGGGGCACGGGTTCACCCCTCCACTTT
d_call: .; clone_size: .; j_call: TRBJ2-1; v_call: TRBV5-1; cdr3_aa: CASSLGGSRNEQFF; cdr3_nt: TGCGCCAGCAGCTTGGGAGGGAGTCGCAATGAGCAGTTCTTC
d_call: .; clone_size: .; j_call: TRBJ1-5; v_call: TRBV29-1; cdr3_aa: CSVALTGFGNQPQHF; cdr3_nt: TGCAGCGTCGCCCTCACAGGGTTCGGCAATCAGCCCCAGCATTTT
d_call: TRBD1; clone_size: .; j_call: TRBJ2-7; v_call: TRBV28; cdr3_aa: CASSPTTGMSYEQYF; cdr3_nt: TGTGCCAGCAGTCCGACGACAGGGATGTCCTACGAGCAGTACTTC
d_call: TRBD2; clone_size: .; j_call: TRBJ2-1; v_call: TRBV7-2; cdr3_aa: CASSLFGTSLNEQFF; cdr3_nt: TGTGCCAGCAGCTTATTCGGGACTAGTCTTAATGAGCAGTTCTTC
d_call: .; clone_size: .; j_call: TRBJ1-3; v_call: TRBV7-3; cdr3_aa: CASAQGSAGTDTIYF; cdr3_nt: TGTGCCAGCGCGCAGGGATCAGCTGGAACCGACACCATATATTTT
d_call: .; clone_size: .; j_call: TRBJ1-4; v_call: TRBV7-9; cdr3_aa: CASSRLAPRLNEKLFF; cdr3_nt: TGCGCCAGCAGCCGCCTAGCTCCCCGGCTTAATGAAAAACTGTTTTTT
d_call: TRBD2; clone_size: .; j_call: TRBJ2-1; v_call: TRBV4-1; cdr3_aa: CASSQGPLRREGVYNEQFF; cdr3_nt: TGCGCCAGCAGCCAAGGCCCCCTAAGGCGGGAGGGCGTGTACAATGAGCAGTTCTTC
d_call: .; clone_size: .; j_call: TRBJ1-1; v_call: TRBV28; cdr3_aa: CASSLFSVQGSRPAFF; cdr3_nt: TGTGCCAGCAGTTTATTCTCTGTACAGGGTTCGAGGCCGGCTTTCTTT
d_call: TRBD2; clone_size: .; j_call: TRBJ2-3; v_call: TRBV18; cdr3_aa: CASSTTRASGPSTDTQYF; cdr3_nt: TGTGCCAGCTCCACTACGCGGGCTAGCGGTCCTAGCACAGATACGCAGTATTTT
d_call: .; clone_size: once; j_call: TRBJ2-1; v_call: TRBV11-3; cdr3_aa: CASSLGAQSYNEQFF; cdr3_nt: TGTGCCAGCAGCTTAGGAGCGCAATCCTACAATGAGCAGTTCTTC
d_call: TRBD1; clone_size: .; j_call: TRBJ2-2; v_call: TRBV28; cdr3_aa: CASSLLVGQTTGELFF; cdr3_nt: TGTGCCAGCAGTTTATTGGTGGGACAGACCACCGGGGAGCTGTTTTTT
d_call: .; clone_size: once; j_call: TRBJ1-1; v_call: TRBV14; cdr3_aa: CASSPLQIPEAFF; cdr3_nt: TGTGCCAGCAGCCCCCTACAGATCCCTGAAGCTTTCTTT
d_call: .; clone_size: .; j_call: TRBJ2-3; v_call: TRBV18; cdr3_aa: CASSPPSSGTSRTDTQYF; cdr3_nt: TGTGCCAGCTCACCACCGTCTTCCGGGACTTCTCGCACAGATACGCAGTATTTT
d_call: TRBD1; clone_size: .; j_call: TRBJ1-6; v_call: TRBV18; cdr3_aa: CASSPPGGARNSPLHF; cdr3_nt: TGTGCCAGCTCACCACCAGGGGGCGCGCGGAATTCACCCCTCCACTTT